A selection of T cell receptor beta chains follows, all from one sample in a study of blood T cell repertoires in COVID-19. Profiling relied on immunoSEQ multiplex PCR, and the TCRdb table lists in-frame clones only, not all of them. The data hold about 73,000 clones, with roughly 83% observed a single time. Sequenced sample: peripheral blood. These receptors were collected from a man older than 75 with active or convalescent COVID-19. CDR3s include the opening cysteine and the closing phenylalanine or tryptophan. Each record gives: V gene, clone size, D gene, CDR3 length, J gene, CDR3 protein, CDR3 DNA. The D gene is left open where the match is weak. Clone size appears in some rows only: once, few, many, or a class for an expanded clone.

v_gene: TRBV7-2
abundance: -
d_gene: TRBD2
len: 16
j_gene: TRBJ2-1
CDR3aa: CASSLEAGADYNEQFF
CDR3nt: TGTGCCAGCAGCTTAGAGGCGGGAGCGGATTACAATGAGCAGTTCTTC

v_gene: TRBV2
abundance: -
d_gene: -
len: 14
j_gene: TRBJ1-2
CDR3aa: CASRVEGGNYGYTF
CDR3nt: TGTGCCAGCAGGGTCGAAGGGGGTAACTATGGCTACACCTTC

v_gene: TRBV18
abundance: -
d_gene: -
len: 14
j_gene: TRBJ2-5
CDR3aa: CASSPPGVQETQYF
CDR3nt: TGTGCCAGCTCACCCCCCGGGGTTCAAGAGACCCAGTACTTC

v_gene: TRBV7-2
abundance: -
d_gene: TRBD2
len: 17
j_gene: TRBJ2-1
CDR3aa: CASSKTSGGGSYNEQFF
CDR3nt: TGTGCCAGCAGCAAGACTAGCGGGGGGGGCTCCTACAATGAGCAGTTCTTC

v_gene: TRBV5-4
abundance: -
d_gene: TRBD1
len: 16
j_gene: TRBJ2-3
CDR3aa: CASSPGGDRGSDTQYF
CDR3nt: TGTGCCAGCAGCCCGGGAGGGGACAGGGGATCAGATACGCAGTATTTT

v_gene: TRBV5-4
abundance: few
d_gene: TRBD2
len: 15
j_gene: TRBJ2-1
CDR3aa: CASSFPSSGGATEFF
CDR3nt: TGTGCCAGCAGCTTTCCTTCTAGCGGGGGGGCTACTGAGTTCTTC

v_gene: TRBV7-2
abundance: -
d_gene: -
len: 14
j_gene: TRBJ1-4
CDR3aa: CASSITGRDEKLFF
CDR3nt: TGTGCCAGCAGCATCACAGGGAGAGATGAAAAACTGTTTTTT

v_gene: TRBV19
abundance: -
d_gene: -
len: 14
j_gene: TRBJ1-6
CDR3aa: CASSIQDYNSPLHF
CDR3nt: TGTGCCAGTAGTATTCAGGATTATAATTCACCCCTCCACTTT

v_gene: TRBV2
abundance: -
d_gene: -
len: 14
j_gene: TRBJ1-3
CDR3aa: CASSYGLAGNTIYF
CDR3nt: TGTGCCAGCAGCTACGGACTGGCTGGAAACACCATATATTTT

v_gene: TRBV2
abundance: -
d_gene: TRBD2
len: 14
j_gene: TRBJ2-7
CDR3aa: CASSRSMREGEQYF
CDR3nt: TGTGCCAGCAGTAGATCTATGAGGGAGGGCGAGCAGTACTTC

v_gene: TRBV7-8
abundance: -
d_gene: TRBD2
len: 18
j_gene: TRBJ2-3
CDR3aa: CASSLSTGLAGVVDTQYF
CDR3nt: TGTGCCAGCAGCCTATCGACCGGACTAGCGGGAGTTGTAGATACGCAGTATTTT

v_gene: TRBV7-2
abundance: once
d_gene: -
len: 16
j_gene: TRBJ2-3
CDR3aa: CASSSRPGPRTDTQYF
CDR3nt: TGTGCCAGCAGCTCCCGTCCGGGTCCAAGAACAGATACGCAGTATTTT

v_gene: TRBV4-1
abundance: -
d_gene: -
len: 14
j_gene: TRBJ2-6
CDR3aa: CASSDNSGANVLTF
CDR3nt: TGCGCCAGCAGCGACAACTCTGGGGCCAACGTCCTGACTTTC

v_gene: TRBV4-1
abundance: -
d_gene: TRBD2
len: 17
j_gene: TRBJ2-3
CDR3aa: CASSQPGGLADTDTQYF
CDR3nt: TGCGCCAGCAGCCAACCAGGGGGACTAGCAGACACAGATACGCAGTATTTT

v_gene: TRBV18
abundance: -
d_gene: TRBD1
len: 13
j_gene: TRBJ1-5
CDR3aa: CASSRQGDQPQHF
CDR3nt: TGTGCCAGCTCCCGACAGGGTGATCAGCCCCAGCATTTT

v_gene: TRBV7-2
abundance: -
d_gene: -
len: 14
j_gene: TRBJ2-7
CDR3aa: CASSLGNRYYEQYF
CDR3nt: TGTGCCAGCAGCTTAGGAAACAGATACTACGAGCAGTACTTC

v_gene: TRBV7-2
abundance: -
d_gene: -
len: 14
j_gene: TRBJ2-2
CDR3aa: CASSLGQYTGELFF
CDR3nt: TGTGCCAGCAGCTTAGGGCAGTACACCGGGGAGCTGTTTTTT

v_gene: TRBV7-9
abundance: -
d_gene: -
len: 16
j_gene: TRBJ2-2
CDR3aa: CASTPEGKANTGELFF
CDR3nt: TGTGCCAGCACCCCGGAGGGTAAGGCGAACACCGGGGAGCTGTTTTTT

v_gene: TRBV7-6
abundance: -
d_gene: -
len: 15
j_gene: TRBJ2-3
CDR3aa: CASSRSSTSTDTQYF
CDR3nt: TGTGCCAGCAGCCGGTCATCTACCAGCACAGATACGCAGTATTTT

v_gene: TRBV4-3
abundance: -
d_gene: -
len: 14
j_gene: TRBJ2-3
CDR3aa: CASSQDYSADTQYF
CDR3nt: TGCGCCAGCAGCCAAGATTATAGTGCAGATACGCAGTATTTT

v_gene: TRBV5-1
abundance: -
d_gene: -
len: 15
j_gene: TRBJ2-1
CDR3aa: CASSFAGSSYNEQFF
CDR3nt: TGCGCCAGCAGCTTTGCAGGAAGCTCCTACAATGAGCAGTTCTTC

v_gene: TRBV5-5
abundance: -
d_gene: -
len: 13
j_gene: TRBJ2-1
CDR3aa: CASSLDPGDWQFF
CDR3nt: TGTGCCAGCAGCTTAGATCCGGGGGATTGGCAGTTCTTC

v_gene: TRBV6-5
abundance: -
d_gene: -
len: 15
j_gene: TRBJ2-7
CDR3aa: CASSLRSTYSYEQYF
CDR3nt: TGTGCCAGCAGCCTTAGAAGCACCTACTCCTACGAGCAGTACTTC